Sequencing of this T cell receptor beta chain was carried out in a study of blood T cell repertoires in COVID-19. The overall study: Samples representing acute and convalescent COVID-19 were sourced from the United States, Italy and Spain. The analysed material was cDNA or gDNA that came from T cells, B-cell-depleted T cells, or PBMCs.

Germline lookup yields CDR1 MDHEN and CDR2 SYDVKM. The CDR3 spans 15 residues. After removal of 6 bases from V and 5 bases from J, the junction contained 7 bases not matched to a gene. Authors' methods: Nucleated cell number was recorded as an estimate derived from reference gene primer amplification. Assay: immunoSEQ multiplex PCR; the TCRdb copy retains only in-frame clones and omits some. Clone size and V and J calls were adopted from that table, with D and trimming inferred from the DNA. The repertoire holds 100,000 to 150,000 clones, with roughly 87% as singletons. The sequenced sample consisted of peripheral blood. The receptor was derived from a woman aged 80 or over with acute or convalescent COVID-19. J is TRBJ2-5 and V is TRBV28; 12 bases map to TRBD2. CDR3 protein: CASSPRLAGEETQYF. CDR3 sequence (DNA): TGTGCCAGCAGCCCCCGACTAGCGGGGGAGGAGACCCAGTACTTC. Supplemented by reference TRBV28 and TRBJ2-5, the full variable domain reads DVKVTQSSRYLVKRTGEKVFLECVQDMDHENMFWYRQDPGLGLRLIYFSYDVKMKEKGDIPEGYSVSREKKERFSLILESASTNQTSMYLCASSPRLAGEETQYFGPGTRLLVL.